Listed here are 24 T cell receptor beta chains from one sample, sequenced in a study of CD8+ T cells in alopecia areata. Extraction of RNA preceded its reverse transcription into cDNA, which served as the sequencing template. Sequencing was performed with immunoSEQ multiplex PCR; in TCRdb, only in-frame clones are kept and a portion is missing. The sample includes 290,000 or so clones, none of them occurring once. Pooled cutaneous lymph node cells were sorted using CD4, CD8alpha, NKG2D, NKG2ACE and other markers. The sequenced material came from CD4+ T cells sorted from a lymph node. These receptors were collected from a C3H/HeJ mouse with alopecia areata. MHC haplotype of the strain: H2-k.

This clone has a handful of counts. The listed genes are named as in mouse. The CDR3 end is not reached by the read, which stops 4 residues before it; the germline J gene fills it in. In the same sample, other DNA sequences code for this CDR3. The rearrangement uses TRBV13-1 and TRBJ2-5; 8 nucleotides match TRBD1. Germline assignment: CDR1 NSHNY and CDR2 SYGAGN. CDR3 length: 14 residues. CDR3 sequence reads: CASSGQGRGDTQYF. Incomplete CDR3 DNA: TGTGCCAGCAGTGGACAGGGGAGGGGAGAC.

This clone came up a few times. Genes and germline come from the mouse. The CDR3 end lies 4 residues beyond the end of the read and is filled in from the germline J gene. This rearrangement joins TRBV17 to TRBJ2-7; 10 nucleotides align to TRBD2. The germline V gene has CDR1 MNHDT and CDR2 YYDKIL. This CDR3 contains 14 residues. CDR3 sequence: CASSSSWGGDEQYF. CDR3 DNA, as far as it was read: TGTGCTAGCAGTAGTTCCTGGGGGGGCGAT.

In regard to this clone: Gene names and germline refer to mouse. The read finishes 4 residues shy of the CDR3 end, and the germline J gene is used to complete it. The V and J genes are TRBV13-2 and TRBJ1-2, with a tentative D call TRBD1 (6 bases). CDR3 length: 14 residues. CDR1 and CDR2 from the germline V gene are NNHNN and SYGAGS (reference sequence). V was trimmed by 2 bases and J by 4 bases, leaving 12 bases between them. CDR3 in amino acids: CASGEGGAPSDYTF. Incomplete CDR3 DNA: TGTGCCAGCGGTGAGGGGGGCGCCCCCTCC.

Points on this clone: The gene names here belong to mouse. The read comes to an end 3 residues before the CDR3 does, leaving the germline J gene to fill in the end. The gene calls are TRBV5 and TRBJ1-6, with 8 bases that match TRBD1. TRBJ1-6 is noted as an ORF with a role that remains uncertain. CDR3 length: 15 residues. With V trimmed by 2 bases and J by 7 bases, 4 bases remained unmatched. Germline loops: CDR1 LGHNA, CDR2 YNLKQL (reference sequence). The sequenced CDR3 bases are TGTGCCAGCAGCCAAACAGGGGGATTGAATTCGCCC. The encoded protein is CASSQTGGLNSP. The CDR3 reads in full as CASSQTGGLNSPLYF.

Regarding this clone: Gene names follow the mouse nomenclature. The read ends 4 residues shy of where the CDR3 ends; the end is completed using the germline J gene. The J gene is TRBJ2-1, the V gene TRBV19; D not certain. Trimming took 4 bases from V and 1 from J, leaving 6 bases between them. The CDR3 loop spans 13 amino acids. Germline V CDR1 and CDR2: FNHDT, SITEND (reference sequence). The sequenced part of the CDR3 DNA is TGTGCCAGCAGTCAACTGAACTATGCT. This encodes CASSQLNYA. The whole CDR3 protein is CASSQLNYAEQFF.

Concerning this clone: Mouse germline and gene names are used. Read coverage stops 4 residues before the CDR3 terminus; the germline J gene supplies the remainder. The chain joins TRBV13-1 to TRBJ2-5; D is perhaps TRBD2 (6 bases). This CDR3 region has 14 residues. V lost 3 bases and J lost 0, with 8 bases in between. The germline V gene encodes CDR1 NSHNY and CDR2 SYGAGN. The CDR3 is CASSVWGNQDTQYF. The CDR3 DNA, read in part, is TGTGCCAGCAGTGTCTGGGGAAACCAAGAC.

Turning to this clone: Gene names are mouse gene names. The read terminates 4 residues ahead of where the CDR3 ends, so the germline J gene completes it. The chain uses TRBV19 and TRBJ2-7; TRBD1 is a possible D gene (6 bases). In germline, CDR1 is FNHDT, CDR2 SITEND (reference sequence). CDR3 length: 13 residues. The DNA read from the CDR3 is TGTGCCAGCAGTCCCGGACAGCCTTAT. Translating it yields CASSPGQPY. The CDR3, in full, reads CASSPGQPYEQYF.

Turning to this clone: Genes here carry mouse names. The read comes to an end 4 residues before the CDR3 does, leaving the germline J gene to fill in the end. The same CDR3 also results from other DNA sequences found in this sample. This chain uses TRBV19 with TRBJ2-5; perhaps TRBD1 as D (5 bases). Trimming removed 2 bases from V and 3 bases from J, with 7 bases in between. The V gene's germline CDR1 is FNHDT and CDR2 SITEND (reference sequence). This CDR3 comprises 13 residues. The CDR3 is CASSIRQQDTQYF. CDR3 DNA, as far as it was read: TGTGCCAGCAGTATTCGACAGCAAGAC.

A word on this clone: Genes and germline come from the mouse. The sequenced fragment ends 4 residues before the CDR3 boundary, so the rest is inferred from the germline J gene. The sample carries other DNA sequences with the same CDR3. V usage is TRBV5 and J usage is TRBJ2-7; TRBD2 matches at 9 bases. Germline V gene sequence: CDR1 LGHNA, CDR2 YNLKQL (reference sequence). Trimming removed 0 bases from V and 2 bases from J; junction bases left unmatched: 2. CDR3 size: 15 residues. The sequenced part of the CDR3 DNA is TGTGCCAGCAGCCAAGAAGGACTGGGGACCTAT. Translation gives CASSQEGLGTY. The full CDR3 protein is CASSQEGLGTYEQYF.

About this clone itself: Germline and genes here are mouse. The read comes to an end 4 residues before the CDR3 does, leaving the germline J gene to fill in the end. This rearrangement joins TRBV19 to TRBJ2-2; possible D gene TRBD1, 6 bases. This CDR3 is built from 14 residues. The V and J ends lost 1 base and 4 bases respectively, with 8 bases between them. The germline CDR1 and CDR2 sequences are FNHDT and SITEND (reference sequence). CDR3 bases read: TGTGCCAGCAGTATAAGGGGGACCACCGGG. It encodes CASSIRGTTG. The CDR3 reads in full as CASSIRGTTGQLYF.

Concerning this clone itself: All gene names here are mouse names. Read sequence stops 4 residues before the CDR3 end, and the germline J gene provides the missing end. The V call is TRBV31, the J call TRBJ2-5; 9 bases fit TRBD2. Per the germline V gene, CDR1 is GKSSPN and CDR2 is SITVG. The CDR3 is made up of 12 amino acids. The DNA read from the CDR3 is TGTGCCGCATCCTGGGGGGGGGAC. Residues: CAASWGGD. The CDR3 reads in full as CAASWGGDTQYF.

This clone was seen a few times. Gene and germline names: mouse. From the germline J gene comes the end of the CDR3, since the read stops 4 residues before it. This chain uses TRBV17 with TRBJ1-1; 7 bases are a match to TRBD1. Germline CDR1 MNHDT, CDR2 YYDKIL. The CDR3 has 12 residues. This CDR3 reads CASSSGGEEVFF. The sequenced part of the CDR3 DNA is TGTGCTAGCAGTTCAGGGGGAGAA.

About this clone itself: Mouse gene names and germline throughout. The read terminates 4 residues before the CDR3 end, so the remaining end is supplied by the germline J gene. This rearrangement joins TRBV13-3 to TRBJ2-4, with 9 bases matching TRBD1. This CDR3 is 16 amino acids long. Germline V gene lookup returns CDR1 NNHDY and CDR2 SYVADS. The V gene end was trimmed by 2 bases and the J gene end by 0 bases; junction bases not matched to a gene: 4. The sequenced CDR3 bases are TGTGCCAGCAGTGAGAGGGACAGGGAGAGTCAAAAC. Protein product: CASSERDRESQN. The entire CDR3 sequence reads CASSERDRESQNTLYF.

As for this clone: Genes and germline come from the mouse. The part of the CDR3 DNA that was read is TGTGCCTGGAGTCTCTACAGCTATGCT. It translates to CAWSLYSYA. The CDR3, in full, reads CAWSLYSYAEQFF. The V gene is TRBV31, the J gene TRBJ2-1; D not resolved. The read gets to within 4 residues of the CDR3 end, and the germline J gene fills in the rest. Germline assignment: CDR1 GKSSPN and CDR2 SITVG. Trimming took off 0 bases at V and 3 bases at J, with 6 bases between the two ends. The CDR3 runs 13 residues.

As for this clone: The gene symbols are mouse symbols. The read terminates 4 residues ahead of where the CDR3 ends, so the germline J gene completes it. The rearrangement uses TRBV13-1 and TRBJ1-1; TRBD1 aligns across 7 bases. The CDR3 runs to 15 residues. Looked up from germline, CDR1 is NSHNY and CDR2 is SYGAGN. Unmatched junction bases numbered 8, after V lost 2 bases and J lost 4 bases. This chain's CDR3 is CASSEDREGGTEVFF. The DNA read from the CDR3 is TGTGCCAGCAGTGAAGACAGGGAAGGCGGCACA.

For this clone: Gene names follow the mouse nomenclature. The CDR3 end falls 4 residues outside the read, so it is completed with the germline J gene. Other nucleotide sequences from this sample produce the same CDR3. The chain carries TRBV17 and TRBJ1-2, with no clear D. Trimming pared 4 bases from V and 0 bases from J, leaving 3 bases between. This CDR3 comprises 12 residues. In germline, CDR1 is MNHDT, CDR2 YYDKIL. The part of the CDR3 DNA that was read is TGTGCTAGCAGTACTGCAAACTCC. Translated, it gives CASSTANS. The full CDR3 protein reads CASSTANSDYTF. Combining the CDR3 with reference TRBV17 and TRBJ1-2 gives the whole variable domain DTTVKQNPRYKLARVGKPVNLICSQTMNHDTMYWYQKKPNQAPKLLLFYYDKILNREADTFEKFQSSRPNNSFCSLYIGSAGLEYSAMYLCASSTANSDYTFGSGTRLLVI.

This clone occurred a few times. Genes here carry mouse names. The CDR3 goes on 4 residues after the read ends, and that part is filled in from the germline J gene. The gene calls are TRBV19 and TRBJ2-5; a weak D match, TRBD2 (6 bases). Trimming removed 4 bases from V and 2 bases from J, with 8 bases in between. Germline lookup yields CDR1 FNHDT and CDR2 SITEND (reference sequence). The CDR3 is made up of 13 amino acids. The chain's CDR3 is CASSVGVQDTQYF. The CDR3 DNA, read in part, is TGTGCCAGCAGTGTGGGGGTCCAAGAC.

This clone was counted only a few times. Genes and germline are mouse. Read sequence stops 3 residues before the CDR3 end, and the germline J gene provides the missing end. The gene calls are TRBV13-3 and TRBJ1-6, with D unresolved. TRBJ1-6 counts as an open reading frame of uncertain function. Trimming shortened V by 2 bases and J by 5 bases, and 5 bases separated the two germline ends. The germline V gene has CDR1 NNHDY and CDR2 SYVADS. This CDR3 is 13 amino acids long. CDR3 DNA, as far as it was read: TGTGCCAGCAGTGACGACAATAATTCGCCC. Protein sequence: CASSDDNNSP. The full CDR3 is CASSDDNNSPLYF.

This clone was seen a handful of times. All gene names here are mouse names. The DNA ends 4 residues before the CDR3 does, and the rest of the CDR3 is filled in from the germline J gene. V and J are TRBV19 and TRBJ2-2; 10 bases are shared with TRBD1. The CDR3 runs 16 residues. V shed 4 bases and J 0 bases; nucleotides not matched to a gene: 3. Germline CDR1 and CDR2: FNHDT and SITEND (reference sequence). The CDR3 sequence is CASSGDRGTNTGQLYF. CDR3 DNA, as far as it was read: TGTGCCAGCAGTGGGGACAGGGGAACAAACACCGGG.

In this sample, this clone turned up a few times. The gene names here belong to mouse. The chain's CDR3 is CASSRQGGKDTQYF. Partial CDR3 DNA: TGTGCCAGCAGTCGACAGGGGGGAAAAGAC. The genes are TRBV19 and TRBJ2-5, with TRBD1 matching over 9 bases. The CDR3 end falls 4 residues outside the read, so it is completed with the germline J gene. Germline V CDR1 and CDR2: FNHDT, SITEND (reference sequence). The CDR3 sequence is 14 residues long.

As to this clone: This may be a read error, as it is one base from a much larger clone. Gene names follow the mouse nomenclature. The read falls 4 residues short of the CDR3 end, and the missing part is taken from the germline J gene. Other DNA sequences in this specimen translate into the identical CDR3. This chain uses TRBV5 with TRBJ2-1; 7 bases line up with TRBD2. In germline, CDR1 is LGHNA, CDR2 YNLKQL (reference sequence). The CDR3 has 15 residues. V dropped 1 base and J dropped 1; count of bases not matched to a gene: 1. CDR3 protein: CASSQGTGNYAEQFF. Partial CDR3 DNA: TGTGCCAGCAGCCAAGGGACTGGAAACTATGCT.

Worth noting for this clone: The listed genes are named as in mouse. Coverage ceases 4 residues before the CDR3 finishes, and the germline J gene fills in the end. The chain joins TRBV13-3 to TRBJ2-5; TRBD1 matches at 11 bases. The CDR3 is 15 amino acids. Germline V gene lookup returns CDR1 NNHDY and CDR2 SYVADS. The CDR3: CASGTGGEEKDTQYF. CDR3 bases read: TGTGCCAGTGGGACAGGGGGAGAGGAGAAAGAC.

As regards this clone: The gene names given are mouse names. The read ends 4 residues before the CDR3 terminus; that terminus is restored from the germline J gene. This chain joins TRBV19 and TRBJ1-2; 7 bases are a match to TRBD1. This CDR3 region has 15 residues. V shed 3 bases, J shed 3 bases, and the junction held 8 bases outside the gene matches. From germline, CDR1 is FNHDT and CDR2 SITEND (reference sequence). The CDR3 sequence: CASSKTGQGDSDYTF. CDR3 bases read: TGTGCCAGCAGTAAGACAGGGCAGGGAGACTCC.

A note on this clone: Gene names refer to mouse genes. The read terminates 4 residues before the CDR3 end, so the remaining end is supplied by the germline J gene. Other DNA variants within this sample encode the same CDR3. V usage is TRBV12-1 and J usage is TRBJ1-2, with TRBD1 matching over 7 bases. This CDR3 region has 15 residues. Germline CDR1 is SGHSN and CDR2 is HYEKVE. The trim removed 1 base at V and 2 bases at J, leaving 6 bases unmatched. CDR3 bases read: TGTGCCAGCTCTCTGTCCGGGACAGCCAACTCC. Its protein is CASSLSGTANS. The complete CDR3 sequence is CASSLSGTANSDYTF.